This record covers a single T cell receptor (beta chain). The record originates from a study of technical replicates of blood from a few donors. Germline trimming cut 4 bases from V and 2 bases from J; bases unmatched to any gene: 6. Germline CDR1 reads SGDLS; CDR2 reads YYNGEE. The CDR3 spans 15 residues. Using immunoSEQ multiplex PCR, the repertoire was profiled, and TCRdb retains in-frame clones only, with some absent. The data contain some 71,000 clones, 97% of them singletons. The chain carries TRBV9 and TRBJ1-3; TRBD1 aligns across 7 bases. The clonotype comes from a human donor in good health. Sequencing was performed on T cells isolated from PBMCs. The CDR3 sequence: CASSPRQGTGNTIYF. In nucleotides, the CDR3 is TGTGCCAGCAGCCCGAGACAGGGAACTGGAAACACCATATATTTT.